Each of the 32 T cell receptor beta chains below was sequenced from the same sample in a study of T cell clusters in autoimmune cytopenias. Some 34,000 genome equivalents of blood DNA were amplified for TRB. One tube held mixed TRB-A and TRB-B primer pools for touch-down PCR. TCRdb reprocessed the multiplex PCR reads, with one entry per CDR3 protein and no DNA. Found here are approximately 11,000 distinct CDR3 sequences; the top ten clones hold under 40%. These sequences were also reported in another study, on T cell repertoires in aging, cancer and after chemotherapy.

The sample taken for sequencing was peripheral blood. These receptor sequences come from a human donor in good health.

The chain carries TRBV5-1 and TRBJ2-5; there is no DNA to check the TCRdb D call of TRBD1. The CDR3 is made up of 12 amino acids. CDR1 and CDR2 (germline): SGHRS, YFSETQ. The CDR3 sequence is CASSPQGETQYF.

The CDR3 loop is CASSFHPPVGYSGANVLTF. V is TRBV27 and J is TRBJ2-6; without DNA, the TCRdb call of TRBD1 cannot be checked. Germline V gene lookup returns CDR1 MNHEY and CDR2 SMNVEV (reference sequence). This CDR3 has 19 amino acids. The full variable domain, rest sourced from reference TRBV27 and TRBJ2-6, is EAQVTQNPRYLITVTGKKLTVTCSQNMNHEYMSWYRQDPGLGLRQIYYSMNVEVTDKGDVPEGYKVSRKEKRNFPLILESPSPNQTSLYFCASSFHPPVGYSGANVLTFGAGSRLTVL.

This chain links TRBV7-6 with TRBJ2-1; TCRdb lists TRBD2, though no DNA is available to test this call. CDR1 is SGHVS, CDR2 FNYEAQ, per germline. This CDR3 is built from 15 residues. This CDR3 is CASSLGTPSYNEQFF.

J is TRBJ2-5 and V is TRBV11-1. The CDR3 runs 13 residues. Germline CDR1 reads SGHAT; CDR2 reads FQDESV (reference sequence). The chain's CDR3 is CASSLAGLKTQYF.

J is TRBJ2-2 and V is TRBV30; without DNA, the TCRdb call of TRBD1 cannot be checked. This CDR3 contains 14 residues. The germline V gene has CDR1 GTSNPN and CDR2 SVGIG (reference sequence). This chain's CDR3 is CAHDRGRITGELFF.

The rearrangement uses TRBV20-1 and TRBJ2-3; TCRdb returns TRBD1, unconfirmable since there is no DNA. The germline V gene encodes CDR1 DFQATT and CDR2 SNEGSKA (reference sequence). This CDR3 spans 16 amino acids. CDR3 in amino acids: CSARDLGGSSTDTQYF.

The chain has TRBV19 and TRBJ2-2. Germline-derived CDR1 and CDR2 are LNHDA and SQIVND (reference sequence). The CDR3 contains 13 residues. The CDR3 region is CASSIVGPGELFF.

V is TRBV18 and J is TRBJ1-3. This CDR3 spans 17 amino acids. Looked up from germline, CDR1 is KGHSH and CDR2 is LQKENI. The CDR3: CASSPTGGRPSGNTIYF.

According to its frequency, this clonotype is medium-sized. This chain joins TRBV29-1 and TRBJ2-7. CDR3 length equals 13 residues. Looked up from germline, CDR1 is SQVTM and CDR2 is ANQGSEA. CDR3 sequence reads: CSVEDSRSYEQYF.

The rearrangement links TRBV5-1 to TRBJ2-3. Per the germline V gene, CDR1 is SGHRS and CDR2 is YFSETQ. This CDR3 is built from 15 residues. The CDR3 reads CASSLGLSGTDTQYF.

The V and J genes are TRBV7-2 and TRBJ2-5; TCRdb selects TRBD2, and the lack of DNA leaves this call unchecked. Germline values: CDR1 SGHTA, CDR2 FQGNSA. The CDR3 contains 16 residues. The chain's CDR3 is CASSLQTSGYQETQYF.

CDR3 sequence reads: CASSPTGHRDNSPLHF. V is TRBV19 and J is TRBJ1-6; there is no DNA to check the TCRdb D call of TRBD1. This CDR3 region has 16 residues. Germline V gene data show CDR1 as LNHDA and CDR2 as SQIVND (reference sequence).

V gene TRBV6-1 combines with J gene TRBJ1-6. This CDR3 is built from 15 residues. Germline CDR1 and CDR2: MNHNS and SASEGT. The CDR3 region is CASSDGSGYNSPLHF.

This rearrangement joins TRBV19 to TRBJ2-7; with no DNA, the TCRdb D assignment of TRBD1 cannot be verified. CDR1 LNHDA and CDR2 SQIVND come from the germline V gene (reference sequence). CDR3 size: 15 residues. The CDR3 sequence: CASRSPGRNSYEQYF. Using reference TRBV19 and TRBJ2-7 for the parts outside the CDR3, the full variable domain is DGGITQSPKYLFRKEGQNVTLSCEQNLNHDAMYWYRQDPGQGLRLIYYSQIVNDFQKGDIAEGYSVSREKKESFPLTVTSAQKNPTAFYLCASRSPGRNSYEQYFGPGTRLTVT.

The chain's CDR3 is CASRAGQSGTIYF. V usage is TRBV6-5 and J usage is TRBJ1-3. Germline V CDR1 and CDR2: MNHEY, SVGAGI. This CDR3 has 13 residues.

The V gene is TRBV6-6, the J gene TRBJ2-5; TCRdb lists TRBD1, though no DNA is available to test this call. Germline loops: CDR1 MNHNY, CDR2 SVGAGI (reference sequence). The CDR3 is 14 residues long. The CDR3 here is CASSLSRVGETQYF.

The gene calls are TRBV6-2 or TRBV6-3 and TRBJ2-7; the TCRdb call, TRBD2, lacks DNA for checking. This CDR3 spans 15 amino acids. CDR1 and CDR2 from the germline V gene are MNHEY and SVGEGT. The CDR3: CASSTRASGGYEQYF.

The chain employs TRBV6-1 and TRBJ2-1; the TRBD2 assignment by TCRdb is unverifiable without DNA. The CDR3 loop spans 14 amino acids. From germline, CDR1 is MNHNS and CDR2 SASEGT. The CDR3 spells CASIAGGPPEEQFF.

In terms of frequency, this clonotype is medium-sized (0.01 to 0.1%). The J gene is TRBJ1-5, the V gene TRBV30; TCRdb reports TRBD1, a call that lacks DNA to check it against. This CDR3 has 14 residues. Germline V gene data show CDR1 as GTSNPN and CDR2 as SVGIG (reference sequence). This chain's CDR3 is CAWSQGVLGQPQHF.

The genes are TRBV6-5 and TRBJ1-5; TCRdb names TRBD1, which stays unverified in the absence of DNA. Germline V CDR1 and CDR2: MNHEY, SVGAGI. This CDR3 contains 15 residues. CDR3 region: CASSLTGTGSQPQHF.

This clonotype shows up as medium-sized (0.01 to 0.1%) by frequency. V is TRBV11-1 and J is TRBJ2-5; lacking DNA, the TRBD2 call made by TCRdb goes unchecked. The CDR3 has 15 residues. Germline lookup yields CDR1 SGHAT and CDR2 FQDESV (reference sequence). This chain's CDR3 is CASSLEGGGQETQYF.

The CDR3 here is CASSYSPSGSRYEQYF. This sequence joins TRBV6-5 and TRBJ2-7; as DNA is missing, the TRBD2 call by TCRdb cannot be tested. The CDR3 extends over 16 amino acids. Looked up from germline, CDR1 is MNHEY and CDR2 is SVGAGI.

V is TRBV6-2 or TRBV6-3 and J is TRBJ2-5; TCRdb gives TRBD1 as the D gene, but with no DNA this cannot be confirmed. The CDR3 spans 15 residues. Germline V CDR1 and CDR2: MNHEY, SVGEGT. This chain's CDR3 is CASSATGGGSETQYF.

This chain joins TRBV29-1 and TRBJ1-2. In germline, CDR1 is SQVTM, CDR2 ANQGSEA. The CDR3 is 14 amino acids. The chain's CDR3 is CSVATSPLGYGYTF.

The V call is TRBV27, the J call TRBJ2-2; the TRBD1 assignment by TCRdb is unverifiable without DNA. Per the germline V gene, CDR1 is MNHEY and CDR2 is SMNVEV (reference sequence). CDR3 size: 14 residues. CDR3 sequence reads: CASRRGRNTGELFF.

The chain uses TRBV29-1 and TRBJ1-6; TCRdb lists TRBD1, though no DNA is available to test this call. Germline V gene data show CDR1 as SQVTM and CDR2 as ANQGSEA. CDR3 size: 12 residues. The CDR3 here is CSAGQQNSPLHF.

The chain couples TRBV13 to TRBJ2-3; no DNA is available, so the TRBD2 call from TCRdb remains unchecked. CDR3 size: 17 residues. The germline V gene has CDR1 PRHDT and CDR2 FYEKMQ (reference sequence). CDR3 amino acids: CASSLVSGRAGADTQYF.

The chain couples TRBV12-3 or TRBV12-4 to TRBJ1-6. CDR3 length equals 11 residues. The CDR3 region is CASRRDSPLHF.

This clonotype registers medium-sized by frequency. This chain uses TRBV29-1 with TRBJ1-4; the TCRdb D gene call, TRBD1, has no DNA to confirm it. Germline V gene data show CDR1 as SQVTM and CDR2 as ANQGSEA. The CDR3 covers 13 residues. The CDR3 sequence is CSVGGQAREKLFF.

This chain links TRBV5-1 with TRBJ2-1; TCRdb outputs TRBD1, but without DNA this stays unchecked. The germline gives CDR1 SGHRS, CDR2 YFSETQ. The CDR3 length is 17 residues. CDR3 residues: CASSLGYGPGSDNEQFF. The variable domain in full, with the rest retrieved from reference TRBV5-1 and TRBJ2-1, is KAGVTQTPRYLIKTRGQQVTLSCSPISGHRSVSWYQQTPGQGLQFLFEYFSETQRNKGNFPGRFSGRQFSNSRSEMNVSTLELGDSALYLCASSLGYGPGSDNEQFFGPGTRLTVL.

Frequency places this clonotype as medium-sized. The rearrangement links TRBV29-1 to TRBJ2-6; there is no DNA to check the TCRdb D call of TRBD2. The CDR3 is made up of 16 amino acids. Germline V lookup: CDR1 SQVTM, CDR2 ANQGSEA. The CDR3 loop reads CSVSSGRPSGANVLTF.

The chain has TRBV13 and TRBJ2-7; checking the TCRdb D call of TRBD1 is not possible without DNA. CDR1 and CDR2 (germline): PRHDT, FYEKMQ (reference sequence). The CDR3 runs to 11 residues. The CDR3 reads CASSLRGGANF. Complete variable domain (other parts from reference TRBV13 and TRBJ2-7): AAGVIQSPRHLIKEKRETATLKCYPIPRHDTVYWYQQGPGQDPQFLISFYEKMQSDKGSIPDRFSAQQFSDYHSELNMSSLELGDSALYFCASSLRGGANFGPGTRLTVT.